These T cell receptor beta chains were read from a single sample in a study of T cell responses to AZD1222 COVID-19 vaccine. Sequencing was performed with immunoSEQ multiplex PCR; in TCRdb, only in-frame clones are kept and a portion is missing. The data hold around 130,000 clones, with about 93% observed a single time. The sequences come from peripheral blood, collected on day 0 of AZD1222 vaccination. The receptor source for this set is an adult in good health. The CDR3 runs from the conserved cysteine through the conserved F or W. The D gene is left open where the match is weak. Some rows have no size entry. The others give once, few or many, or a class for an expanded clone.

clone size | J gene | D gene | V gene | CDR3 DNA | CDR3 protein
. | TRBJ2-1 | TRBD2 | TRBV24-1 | TGTGCCACCAGTGATTCACTAGGACTAGCCTATGAGCAGTTCTTC | CATSDSLGLAYEQFF
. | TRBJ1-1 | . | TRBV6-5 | TGTGCCAGCAGTTCAGGATTTTACAGCGTGAACACTGAAGCTTTCTTT | CASSSGFYSVNTEAFF
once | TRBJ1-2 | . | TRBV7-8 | TGTGCCAGCAGCTTAGTGAGGGGAGGCAGATACTATGGCTACACCTTC | CASSLVRGGRYYGYTF
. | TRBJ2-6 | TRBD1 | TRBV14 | TGTGCCAGCAGCCGACTTGGGGTAGGGACAGGGGTTTCTGGGGCCAACGTCCTGACTTTC | CASSRLGVGTGVSGANVLTF
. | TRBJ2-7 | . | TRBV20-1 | TGCAGTGCTAGGAGGGGGAACGAGCAGTACTTC | CSARRGNEQYF
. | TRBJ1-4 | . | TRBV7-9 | TGTGCCAGCAGCTTGGCGGGGGCTGAAAAACTGTTTTTT | CASSLAGAEKLFF
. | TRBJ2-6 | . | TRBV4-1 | TGCGCCAGCAGCCAAGAACAGGGCCCGGGGGCCAACGTCCTGACTTTC | CASSQEQGPGANVLTF
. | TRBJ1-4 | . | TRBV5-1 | TGCGCCAGCAGCACAGACGGTAGTAATGAAAAACTGTTTTTT | CASSTDGSNEKLFF
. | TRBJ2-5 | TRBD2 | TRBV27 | TGTGCCAGCAGCCAAACACGGGGGGGCCACCTTGCTCGAGAGACCCAGTACTTC | CASSQTRGGHLARETQYF
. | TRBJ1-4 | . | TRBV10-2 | TGCGCCAGCAGTGAGTCGGAGTACAGTGGTGAAAAACTGTTTTTT | CASSESEYSGEKLFF
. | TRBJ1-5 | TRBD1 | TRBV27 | TGTGCCAGCAGTTCATCCCGGACAGGGGAATTAGTCAATCAGCCCCAGCATTTT | CASSSSRTGELVNQPQHF
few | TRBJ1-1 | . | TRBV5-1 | TGCGCCAGCAGAGACAGCGAGACGGATGAAGCTTTCTTT | CASRDSETDEAFF
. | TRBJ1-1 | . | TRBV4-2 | TGTGCCAGCAGCCAAGTCGGGATTAACACTGAAGCTTTCTTT | CASSQVGINTEAFF
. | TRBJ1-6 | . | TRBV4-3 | TGCGCCAGCAGCCAAGATGCAGGGGAGCGACCCCTCCACTTT | CASSQDAGERPLHF
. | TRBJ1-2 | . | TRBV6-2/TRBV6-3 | TGTGCCAGCAGTTACGACAGCCTCTATGGCTACACCTTC | CASSYDSLYGYTF
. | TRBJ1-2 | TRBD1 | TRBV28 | TGTGCCAGCAGAATACAGGGGGCGGATGGCTACACCTTC | CASRIQGADGYTF
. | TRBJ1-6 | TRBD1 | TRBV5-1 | TGCGCCAGCAGCTTCCGCGGGACAGGGTCTAATTCACCCCTCCACTTT | CASSFRGTGSNSPLHF
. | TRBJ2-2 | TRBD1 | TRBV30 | TGTGCCGGCAACAGGGGCTCCTTCCTAAACGCCGGGGAGCTGTTTTTT | CAGNRGSFLNAGELFF
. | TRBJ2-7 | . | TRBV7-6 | . | CASILAQEVLYEQYF
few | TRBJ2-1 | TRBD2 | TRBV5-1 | TGCGCCAGCAGCCCGGGAGGACTAGCGGACTACAATGAGCAGTTCTTC | CASSPGGLADYNEQFF
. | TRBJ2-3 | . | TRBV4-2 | TGTGCCAGCAGCCAAGACTCCCAGATCCAAGATACGCAGTATTTT | CASSQDSQIQDTQYF
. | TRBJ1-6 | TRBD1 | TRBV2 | TGTGCCAGCAGTGGCGGGACAGGGCTGAGTTCACCCCTCCACTTT | CASSGGTGLSSPLHF
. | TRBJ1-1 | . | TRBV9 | TGTGCCAGCAGTATGGGAGGGCTTGACACTGAAGCTTTCTTT | CASSMGGLDTEAFF
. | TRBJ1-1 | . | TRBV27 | TGTGCCAGCAGTGGGGGTTCCAACACTGAAGCTTTCTTT | CASSGGSNTEAFF
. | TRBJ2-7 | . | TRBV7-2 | TGTGCCAGCACCAGCTCCTACGAGCAGTACTTC | CASTSSYEQYF
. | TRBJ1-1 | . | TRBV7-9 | TGTGCCAGCAGCTTAGTCAAGAGCCTGGGGGCTTTCTTT | CASSLVKSLGAFF
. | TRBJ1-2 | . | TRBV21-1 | TGTGCCAGCAGATCAGAGGACGGCTACACCTTC | CASRSEDGYTF
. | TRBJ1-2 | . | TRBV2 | TGTGCCAGCAGTGAGGGGGTATCCGATGGCTACACCTTC | CASSEGVSDGYTF
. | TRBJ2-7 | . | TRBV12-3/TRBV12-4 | TGTGCCAGCAGTTTAGTTGTCTACGAGCAGTACTTC | CASSLVVYEQYF
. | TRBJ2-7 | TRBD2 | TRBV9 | TGTGCCAGCAGCGTAGGGTCCGGGACTAGCGGGACTTACGAGCAGTACTTC | CASSVGSGTSGTYEQYF
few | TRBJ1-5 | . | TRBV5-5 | TGTGCCAGCAGCTTATACTACGGGGAATCACAGCCCCAGCATTTT | CASSLYYGESQPQHF